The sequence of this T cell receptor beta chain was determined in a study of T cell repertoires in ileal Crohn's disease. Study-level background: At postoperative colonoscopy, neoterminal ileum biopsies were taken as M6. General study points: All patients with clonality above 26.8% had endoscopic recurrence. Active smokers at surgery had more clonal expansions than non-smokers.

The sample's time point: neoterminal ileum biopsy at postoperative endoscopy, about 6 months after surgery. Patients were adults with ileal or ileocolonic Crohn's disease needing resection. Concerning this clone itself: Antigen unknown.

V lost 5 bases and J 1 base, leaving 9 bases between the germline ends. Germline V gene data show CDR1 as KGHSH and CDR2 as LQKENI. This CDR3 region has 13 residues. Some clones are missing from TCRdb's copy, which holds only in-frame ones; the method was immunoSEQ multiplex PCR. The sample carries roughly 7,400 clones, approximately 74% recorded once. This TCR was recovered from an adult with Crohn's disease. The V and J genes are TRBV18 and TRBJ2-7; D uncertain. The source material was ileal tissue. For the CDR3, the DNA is TGTGCCAGCTCAATTTACGCGTCCTACGAGCAGTACTTC. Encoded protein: CASSIYASYEQYF.